These 26 T cell receptor beta chains originate from one sample sequenced in a study of cytomegalovirus exposure and HLA in healthy donors. Primers: 60 Vbeta forward and 13 Jbeta reverse. Produced via immunoSEQ multiplex PCR; TCRdb's table is partial and in-frame only. Among some 180,000 clones listed, around three quarters were seen once. Sequencing was done on a sample of PBMCs. The receptors derive from a woman in her twenties or thirties in good health and CMV-seropositive.

About this clone itself: The sample carries other DNA sequences with the same CDR3. The gene calls are TRBV7-6 and TRBJ1-1; D might be TRBD1 (5 bases). Trimming left V 5 bases short and J 0 bases short, with 13 bases between. Looked up from germline, CDR1 is SGHVS and CDR2 is FNYEAQ. This CDR3 is 15 amino acids long. This chain's CDR3 is CASSPSQGLNTEAFF. The CDR3 nucleotides read TGTGCCAGCAGCCCATCCCAGGGATTGAACACTGAAGCTTTCTTT.

The rearrangement links TRBV4-3 to TRBJ1-5, with a possible D match to TRBD1 (5 bases). The V gene's germline CDR1 is LGHNA and CDR2 YSLEER. Deletions cut 4 bases from V and 0 bases from J, with 13 bases between. The CDR3 loop spans 16 amino acids. This CDR3 is CASSPSTEYSNQPQHF. The CDR3 nucleotides are TGCGCCAGCAGCCCCTCGACAGAGTATAGCAATCAGCCCCAGCATTTT.

This clone occurred once. This sequence joins TRBV4-2 and TRBJ1-2; 9 nucleotides agree with TRBD1. The CDR3 is 16 amino acids. The V segment lost 0 bases and the J segment 7 bases; nucleotides outside the gene matches: 9. Germline assignment: CDR1 LGHNA and CDR2 YNFKEQ. As DNA, the CDR3 is TGTGCCAGCAGCCAAGATCGGACAGGGGTTTACGGTGGCTACACCTTC. It codes for CASSQDRTGVYGGYTF.

Points on this clone: This CDR3 is missing its conserved last phenylalanine or tryptophan, likely due to a read error. The chain has TRBV27 and TRBJ1-4, with 7 bases matching TRBD1. This CDR3 comprises 15 residues. V lost 4 bases, J lost 3 bases, and 5 bases stayed unmatched. Per the germline V gene, CDR1 is MNHEY and CDR2 is SMNVEV (reference sequence). The CDR3 DNA follows: TGTGCCAGCAGTTCTACAGGGGCGCCTAATGAAAAACTGTTTCTT. It codes for CASSSTGAPNEKLFL.

V gene TRBV11-2 combines with J gene TRBJ2-7; D is undetermined. CDR1 SGHAT and CDR2 FQNNGV come from the germline V gene. The CDR3 is made up of 12 amino acids. Trimming removed 1 base from V and 8 bases from J, with 9 bases in between. Here the CDR3 reads CASSLGPAKQYF. CDR3 DNA: TGTGCCAGCAGCTTAGGCCCAGCGAAGCAGTACTTC.

As to this clone: Other DNA sequences of this sample code for an identical CDR3. The CDR3 DNA follows: TGTGCCAGCAGCCTAGGTCCTAACGAGCAGTACTTC. It encodes CASSLGPNEQYF. The chain joins TRBV7-2 to TRBJ2-7; D unclear. The germline gives CDR1 SGHTA, CDR2 FQGNSA. V was trimmed by 5 bases and J by 5 bases, leaving 10 bases between them. The CDR3 runs 12 residues.

The rearrangement links TRBV6-5 to TRBJ1-1, with a tentative D call TRBD1 (5 bases). Germline V CDR1 and CDR2: MNHEY, SVGAGI. This CDR3 contains 16 residues. Trimming removed 2 bases at V and 0 bases at J, with 13 bases between. This chain's CDR3 is CASSYRRQPMNTEAFF. DNA of the CDR3: TGTGCCAGCAGTTACCGGAGACAGCCAATGAACACTGAAGCTTTCTTT.

This chain links TRBV11-2 with TRBJ2-7; TRBD2 aligns across 8 bases. The CDR3 runs to 13 residues. Germline V gene lookup returns CDR1 SGHAT and CDR2 FQNNGV. V dropped 5 bases and J dropped 2; count of bases not matched to a gene: 2. This CDR3 reads CASSRGGPYEQYF. CDR3 nucleotide sequence: TGTGCCAGCAGCCGGGGGGGGCCCTACGAGCAGTACTTC.

The chain combines TRBV10-3 with TRBJ2-7; D may be TRBD1 (5 bases). The germline CDR1 and CDR2 sequences are ENHRY and SYGVKD. V shed 0 bases and J shed 5 bases, with 14 bases lying between them. The CDR3 covers 15 residues. The CDR3 nucleotides read TGTGCCATCAGTGAGTCTAGGACAAATACAAACGAGCAGTACTTC. This sequence encodes CAISESRTNTNEQYF.

CDR3 protein: CASSTPSGGDYGYTF. CDR3 sequence (DNA): TGTGCCAGTAGTACCCCATCCGGGGGTGACTATGGCTACACCTTC. V and J are TRBV19 and TRBJ1-2, with D maybe TRBD1 (5 bases). In germline, CDR1 is LNHDA, CDR2 SQIVND (reference sequence). The CDR3 length is 15 residues. V was shortened by 4 bases and J by 3 bases, with 15 bases between the two germline ends.

The CDR3 DNA follows: TGTGCCAGCAGCCCCGGCGGCGGGGAATCCTACGAGCAGTACTTC. Encoded protein: CASSPGGGESYEQYF. The chain is built from TRBV5-4 and TRBJ2-7; tentatively, D is TRBD2 (6 bases). The germline gives CDR1 SGHNT, CDR2 YYREEE (reference sequence). Trimming shortened V by 4 bases and J by 1 base, and 15 bases separated the two germline ends. This CDR3 comprises 15 residues.

V usage is TRBV4-2 and J usage is TRBJ2-5; a possible D gene is TRBD2 (5 bases). The CDR3 sequence is 14 residues long. The V and J ends lost 6 bases and 7 bases respectively, with 18 bases between them. Per the germline V gene, CDR1 is LGHNA and CDR2 is YNFKEQ. The DNA of the CDR3 is TGTGCCAGCAGTAATAGAGGGCCCCAGATGACCCAGTACTTC. Encoded protein: CASSNRGPQMTQYF.

CDR3 loop: CASTGQGAVYGYTF. The CDR3 nucleotides read TGTGCCAGCACTGGGCAGGGGGCGGTCTATGGCTACACCTTC. This chain links TRBV2 with TRBJ1-2; 8 bases agree with TRBD1. J lost 4 bases, V lost 7 bases, and 8 bases had no gene match. Germline loops: CDR1 SNHLY, CDR2 FYNNEI. The CDR3 has 14 amino acids.

The chain employs TRBV6-5 and TRBJ1-1; D perhaps matches TRBD1 (5 bases). Germline V gene lookup returns CDR1 MNHEY and CDR2 SVGAGI. There are 13 residues in the CDR3. Trimming pared 5 bases from V and 10 bases from J, leaving 17 bases between. The CDR3 region has the DNA TGTGCCAGCAGTGGCTCCGGGGGGATAGGAGCTTTCTTT. Residues: CASSGSGGIGAFF.

The V gene is TRBV27, the J gene TRBJ2-3, with D tentatively TRBD1 (6 bases). CDR3 length: 15 amino acids. The V gene's germline CDR1 is MNHEY and CDR2 SMNVEV (reference sequence). The V end was cut by 4 bases, the J end by 4 bases, with 15 bases between. DNA for the CDR3: TGTGCCAGCAGTTGGGGGCGCGGCGGGCCAGATACGCAGTATTTT. Protein product: CASSWGRGGPDTQYF.

The rearrangement links TRBV2 to TRBJ1-1; D is perhaps TRBD1 (5 bases). The germline V gene has CDR1 SNHLY and CDR2 FYNNEI. The CDR3 is 13 residues long. V was clipped by 10 bases and J by 10 bases, with 22 bases between them. CDR3 in amino acids: CATLSDIRGIAFF. The DNA of the CDR3 is TGTGCCACCCTATCGGACATCCGGGGGATAGCTTTCTTT.

The V and J genes are TRBV27 and TRBJ2-7; possibly TRBD1 for D (5 bases). CDR1 and CDR2 from the germline V gene are MNHEY and SMNVEV (reference sequence). Trimming removed 6 bases at V and 2 bases at J, with 11 bases between. This CDR3 contains 13 residues. DNA for the CDR3: TGTGCCAGCAGGACGACAGAGACCTACGAGCAGTACTTC. It translates to CASRTTETYEQYF.

The genes are TRBV11-3 and TRBJ1-5; D gene ambiguous. Trimming left V 3 bases short and J 3 bases short, with 6 bases between. The CDR3 is 13 residues long. Germline V gene sequence: CDR1 SGHNT, CDR2 YENEEA. CDR3 amino acids: CASSFLSNQPQHF. The CDR3 DNA sequence: TGTGCCAGCAGCTTCCTGTCCAATCAGCCCCAGCATTTT.

The chain is built from TRBV7-2 and TRBJ2-5, with 8 bases aligning to TRBD1. Germline V gene sequence: CDR1 SGHTA, CDR2 FQGNSA. This CDR3 is built from 14 residues. After removal of 3 bases from V and 4 bases from J, the junction contained 4 bases not matched to a gene. CDR3 protein: CASSFQGAGETQYF. As DNA, the CDR3 is TGTGCCAGCAGCTTTCAGGGGGCGGGAGAGACCCAGTACTTC. Variable domain in full (rest from reference TRBV7-2 and TRBJ2-5): GAGVSQSPSNKVTEKGKDVELRCDPISGHTALYWYRQSLGQGLEFLIYFQGNSAPDKSGLPSDRFSAERTGGSVSTLTIQRTQQEDSAVYLCASSFQGAGETQYFGPGTRLLVL.

The chain combines TRBV4-2 with TRBJ2-5; D possibly corresponds to TRBD1 (5 bases). Germline V gives CDR1 LGHNA, CDR2 YNFKEQ. Trimming left V 3 bases short and J 0 bases short, with 11 bases between. This CDR3 contains 15 residues. CDR3 nucleotide sequence: TGTGCCAGCAGCCATTCCGCCAGGGACCAAGAGACCCAGTACTTC. Translated, it gives CASSHSARDQETQYF.

The chain combines TRBV27 with TRBJ2-7; 12 nucleotides match TRBD2. V shed 5 bases and J 7 bases; nucleotides not matched to a gene: 15. This CDR3 spans 17 amino acids. The germline V gene has CDR1 MNHEY and CDR2 SMNVEV (reference sequence). The CDR3 DNA reads as TGTGCCAGCAGTATGAGGGGCCTAGCGGGAGGGCCATGGGAGCAGTACTTC. This gives the protein CASSMRGLAGGPWEQYF.

This clone was counted once. The CDR3 DNA follows: TGTGCCAGCAGCGAGCGGACCTTGACAGGTGGCTACACCTTC. It yields the protein CASSERTLTGGYTF. V usage is TRBV7-2 and J usage is TRBJ1-2; perhaps TRBD1 as D (6 bases). Deletions cut 5 bases from V and 7 bases from J, with 17 bases between. Germline V gene lookup returns CDR1 SGHTA and CDR2 FQGNSA. This CDR3 has 14 residues.

The chain carries TRBV5-1 and TRBJ2-5; 11 nucleotides agree with TRBD2. This CDR3 contains 16 residues. Germline values: CDR1 SGHRS, CDR2 YFSETQ. Losses at the gene ends were 4 bases for V and 1 base for J; bases not matched to a gene: 6. CDR3 loop: CASSGGTSGFQETQYF. The CDR3 DNA follows: TGCGCCAGCAGCGGCGGGACTAGCGGATTCCAAGAGACCCAGTACTTC. Using reference TRBV5-1 and TRBJ2-5 for the parts outside the CDR3, the full variable domain is KAGVTQTPRYLIKTRGQQVTLSCSPISGHRSVSWYQQTPGQGLQFLFEYFSETQRNKGNFPGRFSGRQFSNSRSEMNVSTLELGDSALYLCASSGGTSGFQETQYFGPGTRLLVL.

The chain employs TRBV7-9 and TRBJ2-4, with 9 bases that match TRBD2. Trimming took 1 base from V and 6 from J; bases not matched to a gene: 7. This CDR3 has 16 amino acids. CDR1 and CDR2 (germline): SEHNR, FQNEAQ (reference sequence). This CDR3 is CASSLVTAGGRNIQYF. The CDR3 nucleotides read TGTGCCAGCAGCTTAGTAACAGCGGGGGGTAGAAACATTCAGTACTTC.

V is TRBV15 and J is TRBJ1-1; no clear D gene. Germline V lookup: CDR1 LNHNV, CDR2 YYDKDF (reference sequence). The CDR3 runs to 15 residues. Trimming removed 5 bases from V and 3 bases from J, with 16 bases in between. The CDR3 reads CATSPRAIYDTEAFF. The DNA of the CDR3 is TGTGCCACCAGCCCGAGGGCTATCTACGACACTGAAGCTTTCTTT.

This chain joins TRBV29-1 and TRBJ1-2; the D gene is possibly TRBD1 (5 bases). V lost 4 bases and J 2 bases, leaving 8 bases between the germline ends. The CDR3 covers 12 residues. Germline V gene sequence: CDR1 SQVTM, CDR2 ANQGSEA. This CDR3 is CSVGQGNYGYTF. DNA of the CDR3: TGCAGCGTTGGGCAGGGAAACTATGGCTACACCTTC.